The 7 T cell receptor beta chains below all came from one sample that was sequenced in a study of blood T cell repertoires in COVID-19. This table comes from immunoSEQ multiplex PCR, and its TCRdb copy is limited to in-frame clones, with some not included. The sample lists fewer than 250,000 clones; 84% were seen once. Material for sequencing was PBMCs or T cells enriched from blood (not recorded which). The receptors were sampled from a woman in her twenties or thirties who had been exposed to COVID-19.

The chain is built from TRBV5-6 and TRBJ2-2, with 7 bases identical to TRBD1. The CDR3 loop spans 17 amino acids. Germline CDR1 is SGHDT and CDR2 is YYEEEE. The ends lost 0 bases at V and 4 bases at J; junction bases unmatched: 9. CDR3 amino acids: CASSLVIVGTATGELFF. In nucleotides, the CDR3 is TGTGCCAGCAGCTTGGTTATAGTTGGGACAGCCACCGGGGAGCTGTTTTTT.

The chain joins TRBV11-3 to TRBJ1-6, with D hard to call. The CDR3 sequence is 16 residues long. The germline V gene encodes CDR1 SGHNT and CDR2 YENEEA. The V and J ends lost 5 bases and 0 bases respectively, with 11 bases between them. The CDR3 DNA reads TGTGCCAGCAGCCTACCCTCCGACTCCTATAATTCACCCCTCCACTTT. Protein: CASSLPSDSYNSPLHF. Supplemented by reference TRBV11-3 and TRBJ1-6, the full variable domain reads EAGVVQSPRYKIIEKKQPVAFWCNPISGHNTLYWYLQNLGQGPELLIRYENEEAVDDSQLPKDRFSAERLKGVDSTLKIQPAELGDSAVYLCASSLPSDSYNSPLHFGNGTRLTVT.

This chain connects TRBV10-3 to TRBJ1-1; D unresolved. CDR1 ENHRY and CDR2 SYGVKD come from the germline V gene. The CDR3 loop spans 11 amino acids. With 11 bases removed from V and 2 bases from J, the gap between germline ends came to 9 bases. CDR3 nucleotide sequence: TGTGCCTCCGGGATCAACACTGAAGCTTTCTTT. Translating it yields CASGINTEAFF.

This chain connects TRBV7-2 to TRBJ1-5; 9 nucleotides align to TRBD1. The CDR3 is made up of 16 amino acids. Germline assignment: CDR1 SGHTA and CDR2 FQGNSA. Trimming cost V 4 bases and J 7 bases; bases outside gene matches: 11. The CDR3 here is CASSSRDRASRQPQHF. The CDR3 DNA is TGTGCCAGCAGCTCCCGGGACAGGGCTTCTAGACAGCCCCAGCATTTT.

This chain joins TRBV7-9 and TRBJ2-6, with 8 bases lining up with TRBD1. Germline CDR1 and CDR2: SEHNR and FQNEAQ (reference sequence). The V segment lost 5 bases and the J segment 3 bases; nucleotides outside the gene matches: 6. The CDR3 is 16 amino acids. The CDR3 DNA is TGTGCCAGCAGCCCCGGACAGGGAAATGGGGCCAACGTCCTGACTTTC. This translates into CASSPGQGNGANVLTF.

This chain uses TRBV27 with TRBJ1-1, with 10 bases aligning to TRBD1. Germline V gives CDR1 MNHEY, CDR2 SMNVEV (reference sequence). The V segment lost 8 bases and the J segment 3 bases; nucleotides outside the gene matches: 6. The CDR3 spans 14 residues. Here the CDR3 reads CASGWTGGDTEAFF. The CDR3 nucleotides are TGTGCCAGCGGCTGGACAGGGGGGGACACTGAAGCTTTCTTT.

V usage is TRBV9 and J usage is TRBJ2-3, with 8 bases matching TRBD2. This CDR3 is built from 15 residues. The germline gives CDR1 SGDLS, CDR2 YYNGEE. V dropped 0 bases and J dropped 5; count of bases not matched to a gene: 5. The chain's CDR3 is CASSVGGLVVDTQYF. In nucleotides, the CDR3 is TGTGCCAGCAGCGTAGGGGGACTAGTAGTAGATACGCAGTATTTT.